These T cell receptor beta chains were read from a single sample in a study of cytomegalovirus exposure and HLA in healthy donors. The assay was immunoSEQ multiplex PCR, and TCRdb's table has in-frame clones only and misses some. The top ten clones hold around 4% of a sample with approximately 110,000 clones, roughly four fifths of them seen once. Sequencing was performed on PBMCs. These receptors all stem from a woman aged 45 to 65 in good health and CMV-seropositive. CDR3s include the opening cysteine and the closing phenylalanine or tryptophan. The order of the fields is V gene, J gene, CDR3 protein.

>TRBV6-4|TRBJ2-3
CASSYWGPSREVTDTQYF
>TRBV27|TRBJ1-2
CASSLAMTGGYGYTF
>TRBV7-9|TRBJ1-2
CASSAQGANYGYTF
>TRBV6-5|TRBJ2-1
CATYRLAGSHEQFF
>TRBV23-1|TRBJ1-5
CASSSLTGPWPQHF
>TRBV30|TRBJ1-2
CAWSMGTSYRYGYTF
>TRBV19|TRBJ1-5
CASSDGTGIGNQPQHF
>TRBV21-1|TRBJ1-5
CASSKVPGFNQPQHF
>TRBV10-3|TRBJ1-4
CAISTGSGEKLFF
>TRBV6-6|TRBJ1-2
CASRSWDREYDGYTF
>TRBV27|TRBJ2-7
CASGDFSTTYEQYF
>TRBV11-2|TRBJ2-1
CASSLGLDSYNEQFF
>TRBV6-5|TRBJ1-6
CASSERSGLSPLHF
>TRBV7-6|TRBJ1-1
CASSFTAGTGFNTEAFF
>TRBV7-2|TRBJ2-7
CASSYDRVNEQYF
>TRBV23-1|TRBJ1-5
CASSQQIEKRNQPQHF
>TRBV29-1|TRBJ1-2
CSVDSAYGYTF
>TRBV5-5|TRBJ2-7
CASSQLGQGSYEQYF
>TRBV5-4|TRBJ2-2
CAYFRPVTSENTGELFF
>TRBV6-5|TRBJ1-6
CASSSPGQVSNSPLHF
>TRBV6-1|TRBJ1-2
CASSEWDRPANYGYTF
>TRBV7-3|TRBJ1-2
CASSSLTGVEGYTF
>TRBV15|TRBJ2-7
CATSGGRGGSYEQYF